This TCR beta chain was obtained from a study of shared clonotypes between healthy human individuals. The data were produced by immunoSEQ multiplex PCR, yet TCRdb's version contains in-frame clones alone and is incomplete. The table records some 1.4 million clones, around 97% of them present only once. With regard to this clone: Its antigen is still unknown.

V lost 4 bases to trimming and J lost 10 bases, with 12 bases between them. Looked up from germline, CDR1 is SGDLS and CDR2 is YYNGEE. This CDR3 spans 12 amino acids. The study's findings and limits: Sample collection involved blood only; tissue repertoires are likely different. In the sorted subsets, rarefaction showed sequencing was incomplete despite large depth. There were few donors, and this limited the genetic and exposure-history diversity represented.

The sequenced sample consisted of naive CD4+ T cells sorted from blood. Subset indicated: CD45RA+ positively selected. The clonotype comes from a man aged 30 to 39 in good health. The gene calls are TRBV9 and TRBJ2-1; D gene unclear. The DNA for the CDR3 is TGTGCCAGCAGCTCCCTGGGCGACGAGCAGTTCTTC. Translating gives CASSSLGDEQFF.